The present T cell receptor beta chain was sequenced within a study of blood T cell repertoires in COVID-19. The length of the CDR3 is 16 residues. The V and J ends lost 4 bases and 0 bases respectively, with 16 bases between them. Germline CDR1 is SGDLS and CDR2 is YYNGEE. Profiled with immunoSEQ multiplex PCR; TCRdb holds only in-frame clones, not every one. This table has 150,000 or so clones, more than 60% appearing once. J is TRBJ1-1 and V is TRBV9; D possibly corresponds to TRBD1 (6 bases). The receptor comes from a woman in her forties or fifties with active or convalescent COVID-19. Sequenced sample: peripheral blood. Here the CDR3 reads CASSPFTGQLNTEAFF. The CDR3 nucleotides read TGTGCCAGCAGCCCTTTTACGGGACAACTGAACACTGAAGCTTTCTTT.